This T cell receptor beta chain comes out of a study of MAIT cells during Salmonella Paratyphi A infection (dated by TCRdb to 2015 to 2018). Looking at the study overall: A single dose of 1-5x10^3 CFU of S. Paratyphi A strain NVGH308 was ingested by adult volunteers aged 18 to 60. Starting at diagnosis, diagnosed volunteers were given ciprofloxacin 500 mg twice a day for 14 days. Study-wide findings and limitations: Although the availability of volunteer samples limited sample sizes, the sizes were judged adequate for detecting differences between groups. Compared with healthy controls, diagnosed volunteers had more expansion or contraction among the top five MAIT clonotypes (about 0.54 versus 0.13), suggesting that infection reshaped the repertoire. MAIT TRBV usage was oligoclonal, favouring TRBV20 and TRBV6, and appeared unchanged by infection. A significant decrease in the space occupied by over-represented MAIT clonotypes was found from baseline to mid-infection (around 0.15 to 0.10), whereas no significant post-infection difference was found.

This clonotype is characterized as large (0.1 to 1%). The antigen this receptor binds is unknown. Per-base qualities were not stored, and no clone one base away is much larger. The sample's time point label, in plain terms: after infection, following antibiotic treatment. MAIT cells were defined as Valpha7.2+ CD161+ T cells and identified and sorted by flow cytometry. In about 6 volunteers who developed enteric fever after controlled oral challenge with live Salmonella Paratyphi A, circulating MAIT cell TCRbeta repertoires were profiled over time. Every diagnosed volunteer provided MAIT cell samples at pre-infection, mid-infection and post-infection timepoints. A diagnosis of enteric fever was based on Paratyphi A bacteremia and/or a persistent fever above 38 degrees C that lasted longer than 12 hours. Infection was diagnosed in challenged volunteers between day 4 and day 7 after challenge. For RNA extraction, between roughly 4,500 and 11,000 MAIT cells per sample were sorted directly into RNAqueous-Micro lysis buffer. Lymphoprep gradient centrifugation was used to isolate peripheral blood mononuclear cells from blood samples and leukocyte cones. Cells were sorted on either a BD FACSAria Fusion or a BD FACSAria III sorter.

Taken from the germline V gene, the CDR1 and CDR2 loops are SGHTA and FQGTGA. Trimming at the junction amounts to 5 bases on V and 1 base on J, and the germline ends lie 11 bases apart. From the cysteine through the phenylalanine, the CDR3 covers 15 amino acids. Only the CDR3 part of the read is kept: 45 bases, read in frame from the first base. The library was built by means of 5' RACE. TCRbeta was amplified by two rounds of PCR with Phusion High-Fidelity polymerase, and sample-specific barcodes were added in the primers. TCRbeta libraries were generated by template-switch cDNA synthesis with SMARTScribe reverse transcriptase and a TRBC-specific primer. The barcoded samples were pooled and then prepared using the NEBNext Ultra DNA Library Prep Kit for Illumina. Sequencing of the libraries took place on an Illumina MiSeq using the MiSeq reagent kit v2, 300 cycles. On the study's bioinformatics: Jemultiplexer was used to demultiplex reads by barcode, and MiTCR with default parameters handled the alignment. VDJtools removed non-functional sequences, and clonotypes were defined by amino acid sequence, with clonotype frequencies based on assigned sequence reads. Clonal space homeostasis binned clonotypes by frequency as over-represented (0.05-1), large, medium and small. In-frame beta chains were kept once TCRdb had trimmed the public reads at Q25 with fastp and called clones with MiXCR. Entries that share a CDR3 protein sequence are merged under the most common genes and DNA. TCRdb's processing, not the authors', yielded these V and J calls. Within this sample are over 750 distinct CDR3 sequences, with around 24% of them counted one time only. Jointly, the top ten make up 39% of the sample.

The chain was built from TRBV7-3 and TRBJ2-2, with the D gene not clear enough to name. This receptor was obtained from a person between 18 and 75 years old who was deliberately infected with Salmonella Paratyphi A in a paratyphoid fever challenge study. This specimen consisted of MAIT cells from blood, obtained at the last sampling point of the challenge study. Here is the DNA: TGTGCCAGCAGCCCACGGCCAGGGAACACCGGGGAGCTGTTTTTT. Its translation reads: CASSPRPGNTGELFF.